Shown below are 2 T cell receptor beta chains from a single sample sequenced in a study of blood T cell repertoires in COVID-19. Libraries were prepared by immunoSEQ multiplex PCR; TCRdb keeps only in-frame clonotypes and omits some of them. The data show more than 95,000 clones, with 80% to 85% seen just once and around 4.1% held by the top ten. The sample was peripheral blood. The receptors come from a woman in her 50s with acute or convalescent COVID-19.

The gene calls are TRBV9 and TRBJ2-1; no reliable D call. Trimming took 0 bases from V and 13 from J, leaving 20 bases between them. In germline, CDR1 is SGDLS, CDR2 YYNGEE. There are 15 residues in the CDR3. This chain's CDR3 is CASSVGAIQTPRQFF. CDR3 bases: TGTGCCAGCAGCGTAGGGGCGATACAGACCCCACGTCAGTTCTTC.

This CDR3 is CAIRWTGEAFF. The CDR3 DNA is TGTGCCATCAGGTGGACAGGAGAAGCTTTCTTT. The chain couples TRBV10-3 to TRBJ1-1, with 7 bases matching TRBD1. This CDR3 has 11 residues. Unmatched junction bases numbered 3, after V lost 6 bases and J lost 8 bases. Germline V gene lookup returns CDR1 ENHRY and CDR2 SYGVKD.